This is a list of T cell receptor beta chains from one sample in a study of blood T cell repertoires in COVID-19. Method: immunoSEQ multiplex PCR; TCRdb's copy keeps in-frame clones and lacks some. The sample has 200,000 to 250,000 clones, 80% to 85% seen once. The sample consisted of peripheral blood. Source of these receptors: a woman in her fifties or sixties who had recovered from COVID-19. Each CDR3 is given with its conserved first and last residue. The D gene is left open where the match is weak.

TRBJ2-7 | TRBV3-1/TRBV3-2 | TRBD2 | CASSSRGGDTYEQYF
TRBJ1-4 | TRBV12-5 | TRBD1 | CASGRDRAGEKLFF
TRBJ2-7 | TRBV11-2 | . | CASSITTVSYEQYF
TRBJ1-5 | TRBV19 | TRBD1 | CASSIAGGVSQPQHF
TRBJ2-7 | TRBV7-9 | . | CAIGAPPYEQYF
TRBJ1-6 | TRBV10-1 | . | CASRDSANSPLHF
TRBJ1-2 | TRBV7-9 | . | CASSFTGFGYTF
TRBJ2-7 | TRBV7-2 | . | CASSLFMTGSSYEQYF
TRBJ1-1 | TRBV12-3/TRBV12-4 | . | CASSERGSAFF
TRBJ2-5 | TRBV18 | . | CASSPLADARAQETQYF
TRBJ1-2 | TRBV9 | . | CASSVVGGVRLGHFSYGYTF
TRBJ1-4 | TRBV6-1 | . | CASSATNFNRDEKLFF
TRBJ1-2 | TRBV29-1 | TRBD1 | CSAPPDRGRGYTF
TRBJ2-2 | TRBV7-2 | . | CASSLGTVNTGELFF
TRBJ1-1 | TRBV27 | . | CASSRFGRHTEAFF
TRBJ2-3 | TRBV30 | TRBD2 | CAWSLLAGGQDTQYF